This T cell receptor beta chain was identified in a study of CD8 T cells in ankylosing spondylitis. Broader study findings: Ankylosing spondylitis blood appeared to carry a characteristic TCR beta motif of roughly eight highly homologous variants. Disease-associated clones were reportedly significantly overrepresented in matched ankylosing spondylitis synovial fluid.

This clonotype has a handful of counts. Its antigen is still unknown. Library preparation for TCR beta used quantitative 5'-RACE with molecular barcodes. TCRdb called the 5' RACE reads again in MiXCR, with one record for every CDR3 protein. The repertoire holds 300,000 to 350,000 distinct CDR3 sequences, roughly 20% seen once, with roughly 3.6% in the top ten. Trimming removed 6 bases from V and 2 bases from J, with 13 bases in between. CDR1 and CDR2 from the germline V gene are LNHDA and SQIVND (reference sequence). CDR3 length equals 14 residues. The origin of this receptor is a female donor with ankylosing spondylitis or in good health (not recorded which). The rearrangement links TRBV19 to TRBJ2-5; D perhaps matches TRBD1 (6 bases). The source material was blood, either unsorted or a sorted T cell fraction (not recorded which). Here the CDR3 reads CASSRDTFQETQYF. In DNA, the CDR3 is TGTGCCAGTAGCCGGGACACCTTTCAAGAGACCCAGTACTTC. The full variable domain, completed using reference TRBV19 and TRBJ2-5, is DGGITQSPKYLFRKEGQNVTLSCEQNLNHDAMYWYRQDPGQGLRLIYYSQIVNDFQKGDIAEGYSVSREKKESFPLTVTSAQKNPTAFYLCASSRDTFQETQYFGPGTRLLVL.